One and the same sample provided the 24 T cell receptor beta chains below, sequenced in a study of blood T cell repertoires in COVID-19. Repertoires were generated with immunoSEQ multiplex PCR, while TCRdb's copy carries only in-frame clones and drops some. The sample carries a few hundred thousand clones, about nine tenths recorded once. The specimen sequenced was peripheral blood. These TCRs come from an older woman with acute or convalescent COVID-19.

The rearrangement uses TRBV19 and TRBJ2-7, with 12 bases that match TRBD2. J was trimmed by 5 bases and V by 6 bases; bases with no gene match: 8. Germline values: CDR1 LNHDA, CDR2 SQIVND (reference sequence). The CDR3 loop spans 15 amino acids. The CDR3 nucleotides read TGTGCCAGTAGGCCGCGACTAGCGGGAGCTCACGAGCAGTACTTC. Its protein is CASRPRLAGAHEQYF.

The chain recombines TRBV10-3 with TRBJ1-2, with a tentative D call TRBD1 (6 bases). The V and J ends lost 7 bases and 3 bases respectively, with 12 bases between them. The CDR3 spans 13 residues. Germline assignment: CDR1 ENHRY and CDR2 SYGVKD. CDR3 nucleotides: TGTGCCATCAAGCAGGGGCCGGACTATGGCTACACCTTC. Its protein product is CAIKQGPDYGYTF.

V usage is TRBV6-5 and J usage is TRBJ1-6, with D unresolved. The germline V and J ends were trimmed by 0 bases and 10 bases, with 7 bases remaining between them. This CDR3 is 13 amino acids long. From germline, CDR1 is MNHEY and CDR2 SVGAGI. The CDR3 here is CASSYSSGSPLHF. As DNA, the CDR3 is TGTGCCAGCAGTTACTCGTCGGGATCACCCCTCCACTTT.

J is TRBJ2-7 and V is TRBV7-3, with D unclear. The CDR3 length is 13 residues. Trimming shortened V by 6 bases and J by 6 bases, and 15 bases separated the two germline ends. Germline V CDR1 and CDR2: SGHTA, FQGTGA. The CDR3 bases are TGTGCCAGCAGACCCGGCCCCTCGGGCGAGCAGTACTTC. Residues: CASRPGPSGEQYF.

CDR3 sequence: CSASQGEQPQHF. DNA of the CDR3: TGCAGTGCTAGTCAGGGGGAACAGCCCCAGCATTTT. The chain carries TRBV20-1 and TRBJ1-5, with 7 bases aligning to TRBD1. Trimming cost V 3 bases and J 7 bases; bases outside gene matches: 3. CDR3 length: 12 amino acids. CDR1 is DFQATT and CDR2 is SNEGSKA in the germline V gene (reference sequence).

The V gene is TRBV6-2 or TRBV6-3, the J gene TRBJ1-5; possible D gene TRBD1, 6 bases. The CDR3 spans 16 residues. V was shortened by 6 bases and J by 0 bases, with 15 bases between the two germline ends. Germline-derived CDR1 and CDR2 are MNHEY and SVGEGT. CDR3 bases: TGTGCCAGCAGCAGACCTCGGGACAATAGCAATCAGCCCCAGCATTTT. It translates to CASSRPRDNSNQPQHF.

This rearrangement joins TRBV28 to TRBJ1-2, with TRBD1 matching 7 bases. The V segment lost 1 base and the J segment 8 bases; nucleotides outside the gene matches: 7. The CDR3 covers 14 residues. The germline V gene has CDR1 MDHEN and CDR2 SYDVKM. For the CDR3, the DNA is TGTGCCAGCAGTTTATCCGACAGGGCCTTCGGCTACACCTTC. This encodes CASSLSDRAFGYTF.

This chain joins TRBV6-5 and TRBJ1-2, with 9 bases aligning to TRBD1. This CDR3 has 13 amino acids. With 6 bases clipped from V and 6 bases from J, the junction kept 5 bases outside the gene matches. Germline V gene data show CDR1 as MNHEY and CDR2 as SVGAGI. The CDR3 here is CASRAGTGNGYTF. The CDR3 DNA is TGTGCCAGCAGGGCCGGGACAGGGAATGGCTACACCTTC.

The V call is TRBV19, the J call TRBJ1-1, with D perhaps TRBD1 (6 bases). The CDR3 extends over 16 amino acids. V was trimmed by 7 bases and J by 4 bases, leaving 22 bases between them. Germline CDR1 and CDR2: LNHDA and SQIVND (reference sequence). CDR3 in DNA: TGTGCCAGTACCCCGGCCTGGGGGGGGCTAGTCACTGAAGCTTTCTTT. This translates into CASTPAWGGLVTEAFF.

The chain employs TRBV15 and TRBJ1-2, with TRBD1 as a possible D gene (6 bases). The CDR3 length is 15 residues. CDR1 and CDR2 from the germline V gene are LNHNV and YYDKDF (reference sequence). Trimming took off 4 bases at V and 8 bases at J, with 20 bases between the two ends. CDR3 in DNA: TGTGCCACCAGCACCTCAGGTCGGGGGGCAGGGGGCTACACCTTC. Translating it yields CATSTSGRGAGGYTF.

The chain has TRBV3-1 (or the pseudogene TRBV3-2) and TRBJ1-2; D call uncertain. This CDR3 contains 18 residues. V lost 1 base, J lost 2 bases, and 20 bases lay in between. Germline lookup yields CDR1 LGHDT and CDR2 YNNKEL (reference sequence). The CDR3 spells CASSQVMRHLPQNYGYTF. The CDR3 DNA follows: TGTGCCAGCAGCCAAGTAATGCGCCACCTACCTCAAAACTATGGCTACACCTTC.

The rearrangement uses TRBV29-1 and TRBJ2-7, with TRBD1 matching 9 bases. The CDR3 totals 12 residues. The J segment lost 5 bases and the V segment lost 4 bases, leaving 3 bases of the junction unmatched. Germline V gene data show CDR1 as SQVTM and CDR2 as ANQGSEA. CDR3 nucleotide sequence: TGCAGCGTTGCCACAGGGGGCCACGAGCAGTACTTC. As protein: CSVATGGHEQYF.

This chain uses TRBV23-1 with TRBJ1-5, with 7 bases fitting TRBD1. TRBV23-1 is recorded as an ORF, its role being uncertain. J lost 7 bases, V lost 8 bases, and 5 bases had no gene match. The CDR3 has 12 amino acids. The chain's CDR3 is CASRQGGQPQHF. For the CDR3, the DNA is TGCGCCAGCCGACAGGGAGGACAGCCCCAGCATTTT.

The chain has TRBV10-3 and TRBJ1-1; TRBD1 aligns across 9 bases. CDR1 and CDR2 (germline): ENHRY, SYGVKD. CDR3 length: 14 amino acids. With 0 bases clipped from V and 7 bases from J, the junction kept 3 bases outside the gene matches. CDR3 sequence reads: CAISESMGQGEAFF. Here the CDR3 DNA reads TGTGCCATCAGTGAGTCGATGGGACAGGGTGAAGCTTTCTTT.

This chain links TRBV9 with TRBJ1-1; 8 bases are a match to TRBD1. This CDR3 comprises 14 residues. Losses at the gene ends were 0 bases for V and 3 bases for J; bases not matched to a gene: 1. Per germline, CDR1 SGDLS and CDR2 YYNGEE. The CDR3 loop is CASSVGDRYTEAFF. CDR3 in DNA: TGTGCCAGCAGCGTAGGGGACAGGTACACTGAAGCTTTCTTT.

J is TRBJ2-2 and V is TRBV27; D may be TRBD2 (6 bases). With 5 bases removed from V and 6 bases from J, the gap between germline ends came to 16 bases. The CDR3 is made up of 15 amino acids. From germline, CDR1 is MNHEY and CDR2 SMNVEV (reference sequence). CDR3 DNA: TGTGCCAGCAGTCCGGGACTGCCCGGGGCCGGGGAGCTGTTTTTT. Translation gives CASSPGLPGAGELFF.

J is TRBJ1-2 and V is TRBV5-3, with no clear D. TRBV5-3 is reported as an ORF; its role is uncertain. This CDR3 has 14 amino acids. The V gene lost 4 bases and the J gene lost 4 bases, with 14 bases spanning the gap. In DNA, the CDR3 is TGTGCCAGAAGCCCCCCCGGGGTGAGCTATGGCTACACCTTC. This sequence encodes CARSPPGVSYGYTF.

The chain couples TRBV2 to TRBJ1-2, with 9 positions matching TRBD1. Germline CDR1 reads SNHLY; CDR2 reads FYNNEI. The V segment lost 6 bases and the J segment 7 bases; nucleotides outside the gene matches: 6. The CDR3 loop spans 13 amino acids. CDR3 loop: CASSLQGAGGYTF. The CDR3 DNA follows: TGTGCCAGCAGCTTACAGGGGGCGGGTGGCTACACCTTC.

The chain combines TRBV6-2 or TRBV6-3 with TRBJ1-1; D might be TRBD1 (6 bases). The CDR3 consists of 13 residues. Trimming took off 4 bases at V and 5 bases at J, with 11 bases between the two ends. Germline V gives CDR1 MNHEY, CDR2 SVGEGT. The CDR3 region has the DNA TGTGCCAGCAGTTCCGTACAGGGTACTGAAGCTTTCTTT. It yields the protein CASSSVQGTEAFF.

The chain employs TRBV18 and TRBJ1-2; 7 bases line up with TRBD1. Germline CDR1 and CDR2: KGHSH and LQKENI. The CDR3 length is 15 residues. V shed 3 bases, J shed 1 base, and the junction held 5 bases outside the gene matches. The CDR3 loop reads CASSPRTGLNYGYTF. DNA of the CDR3: TGTGCCAGCTCACCCAGGACAGGCCTTAACTATGGCTACACCTTC.

DNA for the CDR3: TGTGCCAGCAGCTCATTACTAGCGGGGGAAGAGACCCAGTACTTC. This gives the protein CASSSLLAGEETQYF. V gene TRBV5-4 combines with J gene TRBJ2-5, with 11 bases that match TRBD2. This CDR3 is built from 15 residues. V lost 3 bases, J lost 3 bases, and 4 bases stayed unmatched. In germline, CDR1 is SGHNT, CDR2 YYREEE (reference sequence). Full variable domain (rest looked up from reference TRBV5-4 and TRBJ2-5): ETGVTQSPTHLIKTRGQQVTLRCSSQSGHNTVSWYQQALGQGPQFIFQYYREEENGRGNFPPRFSGLQFPNYSSELNVNALELDDSALYLCASSSLLAGEETQYFGPGTRLLVL.

The V call is TRBV7-2, the J call TRBJ2-1; 8 bases line up with TRBD2. The germline CDR1 and CDR2 sequences are SGHTA and FQGNSA. The CDR3 totals 15 residues. V trimming: 5 bases; J trimming: 3 bases; junction bases outside the gene matches: 6. CDR3 protein: CASSPPGTSYNEQFF. For the CDR3, the DNA is TGTGCCAGCAGCCCACCCGGGACTAGCTACAATGAGCAGTTCTTC.

This clone was seen a few times. The rearrangement uses TRBV7-6 and TRBJ2-1, with TRBD2 matching over 14 bases. V was pared by 3 bases and J by 8 bases, with 9 bases of the junction left unmatched. Germline-derived CDR1 and CDR2 are SGHVS and FNYEAQ. The CDR3 totals 17 residues. The CDR3 sequence is CASSFPSGTSGRDEQFF. DNA for the CDR3: TGTGCCAGCAGCTTCCCCTCCGGGACTAGCGGGAGAGATGAGCAGTTCTTC.

Notes on this clone: A much more abundant neighbour one base away suggests this may be a read error. The chain uses TRBV11-2 and TRBJ2-3; TRBD2 agrees at 9 bases. Trimming cost V 5 bases and J 2 bases; bases outside gene matches: 5. The germline V gene encodes CDR1 SGHAT and CDR2 FQNNGV. The CDR3 loop spans 15 amino acids. The CDR3 spells CASSRAGGLTDTQYF. The CDR3 coding sequence is TGTGCCAGCAGCCGAGCGGGGGGTCTCACAGATACGCAGTATTTT.